A single sample is the source of the 27 T cell receptor beta chains below, sequenced in a study of blood T cell repertoires in COVID-19. Produced via immunoSEQ multiplex PCR; TCRdb's table is partial and in-frame only. The repertoire holds a few hundred thousand clones, with 82% as singletons. The sequenced sample was peripheral blood. Receptor source: a woman between 18 and 29 years old with acute or convalescent COVID-19.

This chain links TRBV6-4 with TRBJ2-3; D might be TRBD2 (6 bases). Germline-derived CDR1 and CDR2 are MRHNA and SNTAGT. With 3 bases removed from V and 2 bases from J, the gap between germline ends came to 12 bases. The CDR3 runs 15 residues. CDR3 loop: CASSEGTAYTDTQYF. CDR3 nucleotides: TGTGCCAGCAGTGAGGGGACTGCATACACAGATACGCAGTATTTT.

The chain uses TRBV7-2 and TRBJ2-7, with a possible D match to TRBD2 (6 bases). Trimming took off 5 bases at V and 6 bases at J, with 14 bases between the two ends. From germline, CDR1 is SGHTA and CDR2 FQGNSA. The CDR3 spans 13 residues. The CDR3 protein is CASSTKLASEQYF. The CDR3 DNA reads as TGTGCCAGCAGCACCAAACTAGCTTCCGAGCAGTACTTC.

This clone was seen only a few times. At one end the junction does not follow the germline gene, possibly because of a read error. The chain couples TRBV7-7 to TRBJ2-5, with D perhaps matching TRBD2 (5 bases). The CDR3 is 15 amino acids. Germline CDR1 reads SSHAT; CDR2 reads FNYEAQ (reference sequence). Here the CDR3 DNA reads TGTGCTAGCAGCTTAGGGTTACTAGACCGGGAGACCCAGTACTTC. Translation gives CASSLGLLDRETQYF.

This clone was observed once. V gene TRBV27 combines with J gene TRBJ1-2, with 9 bases matching TRBD1. This CDR3 has 16 residues. The germline CDR1 and CDR2 sequences are MNHEY and SMNVEV (reference sequence). J lost 7 bases, V lost 3 bases, and 12 bases had no gene match. In nucleotides, the CDR3 is TGTGCCAGCAGTTTTTTACCGGGACAGGGCGTTCCTGGCTACACCTTC. This encodes CASSFLPGQGVPGYTF.

The rearrangement joins TRBV6-5 to TRBJ2-7; 11 bases line up with TRBD2. The CDR3 loop spans 13 amino acids. The germline gives CDR1 MNHEY, CDR2 SVGAGI. V trimming: 8 bases; J trimming: 3 bases; junction bases outside the gene matches: 3. In DNA, the CDR3 is TGTGCCAGCGGGACTAGCGGACGCTACGAGCAGTACTTC. It is translated as CASGTSGRYEQYF.

The V gene is TRBV5-1, the J gene TRBJ2-3, with a tentative D call TRBD1 (6 bases). CDR3 length: 15 amino acids. Between the trimmed V and J ends, which lost 1 base and 6 bases, there was a span of 15 bases. Looked up from germline, CDR1 is SGHRS and CDR2 is YFSETQ. In nucleotides, the CDR3 is TGCGCCAGCAGCTTGAGTGCAGGGGCGCTGGATACGCAGTATTTT. It is translated as CASSLSAGALDTQYF.

The rearrangement joins TRBV14 to TRBJ2-7; D is ambiguous. The CDR3 sequence is 12 residues long. Germline lookup yields CDR1 SGHDN and CDR2 FVKESK. V was cut by 3 bases and J by 0 bases, with 3 bases left in between. DNA for the CDR3: TGTGCCAGCAGCCATTACTCCTACGAGCAGTACTTC. Encoded protein: CASSHYSYEQYF.

The rearrangement joins TRBV6-2 or TRBV6-3 to TRBJ2-1; 8 bases are shared with TRBD2. The CDR3 extends over 16 amino acids. CDR1 MNHEY and CDR2 SVGEGT come from the germline V gene. The J segment lost 5 bases and the V segment lost 2 bases, leaving 8 bases of the junction unmatched. CDR3: CASSYTVSGANNEQFF. CDR3 coding DNA: TGTGCCAGCAGTTACACAGTTAGCGGGGCCAACAATGAGCAGTTCTTC.

Concerning this clone: The junction differs from germline at one of its ends, possibly a read error. For the CDR3, the DNA is TGTGCCAGTAACGAGGGGGCGCGGTATAGTTCACCCCTCCACTTT. The encoded protein is CASNEGARYSSPLHF. J is TRBJ1-6 and V is TRBV19, with 7 bases fitting TRBD1. The germline CDR1 and CDR2 sequences are LNHDA and SQIVND (reference sequence). The CDR3 totals 15 residues. The entire variable domain, with the rest obtained from reference TRBV19 and TRBJ1-6, is as follows: DGGITQSPKYLFRKEGQNVTLSCEQNLNHDAMYWYRQDPGQGLRLIYYSQIVNDFQKGDIAEGYSVSREKKESFPLTVTSAQKNPTAFYLCASNEGARYSSPLHFGNGTRLTVT.

The chain employs TRBV10-3 and TRBJ2-3; D might be TRBD2 (6 bases). Germline lookup yields CDR1 ENHRY and CDR2 SYGVKD. V shed 10 bases and J shed 0 bases, with 20 bases lying between them. This CDR3 is built from 16 residues. The DNA for the CDR3 is TGTGCCACCGAGAAAATTAGCGGAGGGAGCACAGATACGCAGTATTTT. Protein sequence: CATEKISGGSTDTQYF.

The chain carries TRBV30 and TRBJ2-7, with 8 nucleotides matching TRBD1. CDR3 length equals 12 residues. Germline CDR1 and CDR2: GTSNPN and SVGIG (reference sequence). V lost 3 bases, J lost 7 bases, and 5 bases stayed unmatched. The CDR3 sequence is CAWRDRVGEQYF. Written as DNA, the CDR3 is TGTGCCTGGAGGGACAGGGTGGGAGAGCAGTACTTC.

This clone was seen a handful of times. This chain uses TRBV27 with TRBJ2-2, with TRBD2 matching over 13 bases. The CDR3 runs 17 residues. The germline gives CDR1 MNHEY, CDR2 SMNVEV (reference sequence). V shed 4 bases, J shed 6 bases, and the junction held 8 bases outside the gene matches. Here the CDR3 reads CASSYPQLAGGPGELFF. DNA for the CDR3: TGTGCCAGCAGTTATCCGCAACTAGCGGGAGGGCCCGGGGAGCTGTTTTTT.

The rearrangement joins TRBV18 to TRBJ1-2; 8 nucleotides align to TRBD1. The CDR3 is made up of 15 amino acids. The germline V gene has CDR1 KGHSH and CDR2 LQKENI. V trimming: 3 bases; J trimming: 8 bases; junction bases outside the gene matches: 11. The CDR3 region is CASSPAGGHLSGYTF. The CDR3, as DNA: TGTGCCAGCTCACCCGCAGGGGGCCATTTAAGCGGCTACACCTTC.

This rearrangement joins TRBV6-2 or TRBV6-3 to TRBJ1-3; D remains ambiguous. The germline V gene encodes CDR1 MNHEY and CDR2 SVGEGT. CDR3 length: 15 amino acids. The V end lost 3 bases, the J end lost 0 bases, and 9 bases lay between the germline ends. CDR3 sequence: CASSYRPSSGNTIYF. The CDR3, as DNA: TGTGCCAGCAGTTATCGCCCGAGCTCTGGAAACACCATATATTTT.

V and J are TRBV28 and TRBJ2-1, with TRBD2 matching over 12 bases. V was pared by 7 bases and J by 9 bases, with 7 bases of the junction left unmatched. This CDR3 is built from 14 residues. Germline V gives CDR1 MDHEN, CDR2 SYDVKM. The CDR3 DNA reads TGTGCCAGCATAAGACTAGCGGGAGAATTTGAGCAGTTCTTC. This translates into CASIRLAGEFEQFF.

The gene calls are TRBV4-3 and TRBJ2-1; no reliable D call. Trimming pared 4 bases from V and 10 bases from J, leaving 14 bases between. Germline V gene data show CDR1 as LGHNA and CDR2 as YSLEER. The CDR3 is 13 amino acids. CDR3 DNA: TGCGCCAGCAGCCCCCGTGCGTTCAACGAGCAGTTCTTC. It yields the protein CASSPRAFNEQFF.

In its sample, this clone was seen once. The chain joins TRBV5-1 to TRBJ2-1, with D possibly TRBD2 on 5 matching bases. CDR1 and CDR2 (germline): SGHRS, YFSETQ. The CDR3 runs to 17 residues. The V end was cut by 0 bases, the J end by 0 bases, with 13 bases between. The CDR3 protein is CASSLGPDFFSYNEQFF. For the CDR3, the DNA is TGCGCCAGCAGCTTGGGACCGGACTTTTTCTCCTACAATGAGCAGTTCTTC.

This clone has just a few counts. The chain has TRBV10-1 and TRBJ2-7, with D possibly matching TRBD1 (5 bases). V was clipped by 0 bases and J by 1 base, with 13 bases between them. Germline CDR1 reads WNHNN; CDR2 reads SYGVQD (reference sequence). CDR3 length equals 16 residues. The CDR3 is CASSESPDKFSYEQYF. In DNA form, the CDR3 reads TGCGCCAGCAGTGAGTCGCCGGACAAATTTTCCTACGAGCAGTACTTC.

J is TRBJ1-1 and V is TRBV10-1; unclear D gene. V gave up 6 bases and J gave up 1 base, with 27 bases separating them. Germline-derived CDR1 and CDR2 are WNHNN and SYGVQD (reference sequence). This CDR3 has 19 residues. CDR3 coding DNA: TGCGCCAGCAGACTGGGGAAGTTGCTAGCCAGGAATTGGAACACTGAAGCTTTCTTT. It translates to CASRLGKLLARNWNTEAFF.

This clone has just a few counts. The chain recombines TRBV28 with TRBJ2-7; 8 bases map to TRBD2. The CDR3 covers 15 residues. V trimming: 6 bases; J trimming: 7 bases; junction bases outside the gene matches: 14. CDR1 and CDR2 from the germline V gene are MDHEN and SYDVKM. The CDR3 DNA reads TGTGCCAGCAGAGTAACTAGCGGACAACTGGGTGAGCAGTACTTC. Protein sequence: CASRVTSGQLGEQYF.

V gene TRBV7-8 combines with J gene TRBJ1-3; no definite D call. This CDR3 is built from 16 residues. Trimming stripped 1 base from V and 3 bases from J, with 13 bases between. Germline V gene sequence: CDR1 SGHVS, CDR2 FQNEAQ. The CDR3, as DNA: TGTGCCAGCAGCTTAGGTCCGGGTATAGATGGAAACACCATATATTTT. Protein product: CASSLGPGIDGNTIYF.

The rearrangement uses TRBV7-9 and TRBJ1-2, with 7 bases fitting TRBD1. CDR1 is SEHNR, CDR2 FQNEAQ, per germline (reference sequence). The V segment lost 0 bases and the J segment 8 bases; nucleotides outside the gene matches: 3. This CDR3 region has 13 residues. The CDR3 spells CASSLATGLGYTF. DNA for the CDR3: TGTGCCAGCAGCTTAGCGACAGGGTTGGGCTACACCTTC.

The chain links TRBV6-4 to TRBJ2-3; 8 positions agree with TRBD2. V gave up 6 bases and J gave up 4 bases; unmatched junction bases: 12. This CDR3 region has 16 residues. Per germline, CDR1 MRHNA and CDR2 SNTAGT. This CDR3 reads CASSDTGGGHPDTQYF. CDR3 coding DNA: TGTGCCAGCAGCGACACCGGGGGGGGGCACCCAGATACGCAGTATTTT.

To note about this clone: This specimen includes other DNA sequences encoding the same CDR3. This chain uses TRBV7-9 with TRBJ1-1; 9 positions agree with TRBD1. CDR1 and CDR2 (germline): SEHNR, FQNEAQ (reference sequence). V lost 4 bases to trimming and J lost 5 bases; unmatched junction nucleotides: 5. There are 14 residues in the CDR3. CDR3 coding DNA: TGTGCCAGCAGCTCACCGGGACAGGGAACTGAAGCTTTCTTT. It yields the protein CASSSPGQGTEAFF. Supplemented by reference TRBV7-9 and TRBJ1-1, the full variable domain reads DTGVSQNPRHKITKRGQNVTFRCDPISEHNRLYWYRQTLGQGPEFLTYFQNEAQLEKSRLLSDRFSAERPKGSFSTLEIQRTEQGDSAMYLCASSSPGQGTEAFFGQGTRLTVV.

The CDR3 region has the DNA TGTGCCAGCAGCTTAGGGCAGGGGGCGCCTGAAAAACTGTTTTTT. It specifies CASSLGQGAPEKLFF. The genes are TRBV7-8 and TRBJ1-4; TRBD1 aligns across 8 bases. CDR3 size: 15 residues. Trimming took 1 base from V and 7 from J; bases not matched to a gene: 5. CDR1 is SGHVS, CDR2 FQNEAQ, per germline.

This sequence joins TRBV19 and TRBJ2-5, with D possibly matching TRBD1 (6 bases). V lost 3 bases and J 5 bases, leaving 10 bases between the germline ends. This CDR3 contains 13 residues. Germline lookup yields CDR1 LNHDA and CDR2 SQIVND (reference sequence). This chain's CDR3 is CASSMIQGETQYF. The CDR3 DNA sequence: TGTGCCAGTAGTATGATCCAGGGGGAGACCCAGTACTTC.

This clone has a handful of counts. The chain employs TRBV30 and TRBJ2-7; D possibly corresponds to TRBD2 (6 bases). V lost 0 bases and J lost 7, with 10 bases in between. The CDR3 extends over 12 amino acids. CDR1 is GTSNPN, CDR2 SVGIG, per germline (reference sequence). CDR3 bases: TGTGCCTGGAGTGTAGGGGCGGGGGAGCAGTACTTC. Protein product: CAWSVGAGEQYF.